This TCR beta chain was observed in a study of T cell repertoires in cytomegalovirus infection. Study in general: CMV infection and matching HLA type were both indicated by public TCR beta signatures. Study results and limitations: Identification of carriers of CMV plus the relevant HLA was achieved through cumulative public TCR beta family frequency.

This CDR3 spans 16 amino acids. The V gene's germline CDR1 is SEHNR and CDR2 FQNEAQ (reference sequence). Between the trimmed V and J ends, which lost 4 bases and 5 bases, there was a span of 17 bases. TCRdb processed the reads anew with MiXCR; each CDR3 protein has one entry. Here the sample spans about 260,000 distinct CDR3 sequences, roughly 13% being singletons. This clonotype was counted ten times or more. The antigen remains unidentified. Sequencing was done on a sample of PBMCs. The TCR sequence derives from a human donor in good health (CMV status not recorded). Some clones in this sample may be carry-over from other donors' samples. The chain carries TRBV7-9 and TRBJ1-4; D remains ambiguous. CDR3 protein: CASSSGSDGWNEKLFF. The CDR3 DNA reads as TGTGCCAGCAGCTCCGGATCTGACGGATGGAATGAAAAACTGTTTTTT.